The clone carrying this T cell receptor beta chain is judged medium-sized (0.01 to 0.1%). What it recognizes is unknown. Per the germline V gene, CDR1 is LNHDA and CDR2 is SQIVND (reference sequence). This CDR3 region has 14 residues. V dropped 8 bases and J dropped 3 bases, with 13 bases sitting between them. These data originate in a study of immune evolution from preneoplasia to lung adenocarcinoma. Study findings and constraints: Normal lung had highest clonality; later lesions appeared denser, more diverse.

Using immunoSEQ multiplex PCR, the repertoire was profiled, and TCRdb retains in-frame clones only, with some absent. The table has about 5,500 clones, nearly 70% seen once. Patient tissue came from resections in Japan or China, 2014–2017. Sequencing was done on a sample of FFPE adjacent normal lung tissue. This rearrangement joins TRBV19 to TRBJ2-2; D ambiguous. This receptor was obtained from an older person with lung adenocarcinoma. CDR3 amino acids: CASGQSRYTGELFF. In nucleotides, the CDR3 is TGTGCCAGTGGCCAATCGCGATACACCGGGGAGCTGTTTTTT.